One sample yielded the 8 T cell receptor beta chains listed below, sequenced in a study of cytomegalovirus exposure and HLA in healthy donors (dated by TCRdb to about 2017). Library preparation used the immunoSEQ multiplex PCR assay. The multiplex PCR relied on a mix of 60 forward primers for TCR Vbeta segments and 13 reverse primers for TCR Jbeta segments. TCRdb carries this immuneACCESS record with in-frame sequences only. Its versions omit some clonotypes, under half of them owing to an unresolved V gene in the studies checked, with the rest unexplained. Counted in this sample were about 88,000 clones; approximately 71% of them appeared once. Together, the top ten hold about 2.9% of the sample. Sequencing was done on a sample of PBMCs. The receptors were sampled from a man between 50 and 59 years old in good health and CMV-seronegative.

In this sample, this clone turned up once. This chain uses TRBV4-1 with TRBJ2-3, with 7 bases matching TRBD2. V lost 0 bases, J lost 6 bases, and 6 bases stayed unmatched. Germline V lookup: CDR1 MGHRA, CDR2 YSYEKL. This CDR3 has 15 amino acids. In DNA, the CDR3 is TGCGCCAGCAGCCAAGATCCAGCGCGGGGGGATACGCAGTATTTT. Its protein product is CASSQDPARGDTQYF.

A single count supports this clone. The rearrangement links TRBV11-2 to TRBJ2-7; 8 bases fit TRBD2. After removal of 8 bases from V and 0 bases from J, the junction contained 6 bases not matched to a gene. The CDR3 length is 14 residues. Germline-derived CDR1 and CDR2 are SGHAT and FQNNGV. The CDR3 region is CASATGGASYEQYF. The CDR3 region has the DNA TGTGCCAGCGCTACCGGGGGGGCCTCCTACGAGCAGTACTTC. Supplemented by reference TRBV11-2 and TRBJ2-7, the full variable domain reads EAGVAQSPRYKIIEKRQSVAFWCNPISGHATLYWYQQILGQGPKLLIQFQNNGVVDDSQLPKDRFSAERLKGVDSTLKIQPAKLEDSAVYLCASATGGASYEQYFGPGTRLTVT.

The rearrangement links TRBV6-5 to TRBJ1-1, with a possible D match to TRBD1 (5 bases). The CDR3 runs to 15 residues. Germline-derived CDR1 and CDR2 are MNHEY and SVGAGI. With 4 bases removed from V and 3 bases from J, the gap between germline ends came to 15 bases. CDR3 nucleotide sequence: TGTGCCAGCAGTTTCGCGAGGTGGGGGGACACTGAAGCTTTCTTT. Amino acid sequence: CASSFARWGDTEAFF.

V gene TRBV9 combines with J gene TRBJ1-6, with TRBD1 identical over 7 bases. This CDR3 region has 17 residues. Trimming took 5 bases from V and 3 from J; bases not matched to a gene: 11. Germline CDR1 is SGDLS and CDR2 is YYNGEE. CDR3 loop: CASSHRDSSIYNSPLHF. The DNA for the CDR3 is TGTGCCAGCAGTCACAGGGACAGCTCAATCTATAATTCACCCCTCCACTTT.

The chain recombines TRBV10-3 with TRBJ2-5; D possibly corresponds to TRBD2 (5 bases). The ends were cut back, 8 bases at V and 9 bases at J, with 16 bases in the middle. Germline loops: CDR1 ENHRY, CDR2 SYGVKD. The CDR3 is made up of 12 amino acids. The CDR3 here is CAIGLPGRAQYF. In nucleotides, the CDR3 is TGTGCCATCGGTCTCCCGGGGAGAGCCCAGTACTTC.

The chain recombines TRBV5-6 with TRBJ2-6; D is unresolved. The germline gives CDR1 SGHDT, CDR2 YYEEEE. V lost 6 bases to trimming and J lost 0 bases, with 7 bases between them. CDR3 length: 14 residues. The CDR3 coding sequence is TGTGCCAGCAAGCGACCCTCTGGGGCCAACGTCCTGACTTTC. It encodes CASKRPSGANVLTF.

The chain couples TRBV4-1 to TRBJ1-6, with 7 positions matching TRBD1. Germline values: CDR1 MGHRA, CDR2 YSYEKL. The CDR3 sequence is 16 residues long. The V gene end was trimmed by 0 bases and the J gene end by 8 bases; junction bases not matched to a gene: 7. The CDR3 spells CASSQEIRGPYSPLHF. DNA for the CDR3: TGCGCCAGCAGCCAAGAGATAAGGGGGCCTTATTCACCCCTCCACTTT.

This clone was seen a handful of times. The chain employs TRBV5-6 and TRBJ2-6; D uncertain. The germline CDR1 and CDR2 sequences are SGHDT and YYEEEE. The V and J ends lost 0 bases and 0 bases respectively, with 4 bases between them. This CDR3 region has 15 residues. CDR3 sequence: CASSLGPSGANVLTF. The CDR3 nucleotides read TGTGCCAGCAGCTTGGGGCCCTCTGGGGCCAACGTCCTGACTTTC.